The rows below give T cell receptor beta chains drawn from one sample of a study of T-cell reconstitution after alpha-beta-depleted transplantation in children. MiXCR was run by TCRdb on the PCR reads, yielding one entry per CDR3 protein. Of roughly 350,000 distinct CDR3 sequences in the sample, 15% to 20% are singletons; the top ten hold 35% to 50%. Material: PBMCs, mostly from graft donor cells, obtained 360 days after TCRalphabeta/CD19-depleted stem cell transplant. The receptors derive from a male patient aged 2-15 years who had a stem cell transplant for acute lymphoblastic leukemia, so the T cells may come from the graft donor. CDR3s include the opening cysteine and the closing phenylalanine or tryptophan. A D gene is named only where the DNA matches it firmly. Only part of the rows carry a size: once, few, many, or a class if the clone is expanded.

j_gene,v_gene,d_gene,abundance,len,CDR3nt,CDR3aa
TRBJ2-6,TRBV6-2/TRBV6-3,.,.,19,TGTGCCAGCAGTTACCCCCAAGCTAGGATTTGGTCTGGGGCCAACGTCCTGACTTTC,CASSYPQARIWSGANVLTF
TRBJ2-7,TRBV4-3,.,many,13,TGCGCCAGCAGCCGGACGGCAGGTGGGGAGCAGTACTTC,CASSRTAGGEQYF
TRBJ2-1,TRBV20-1,.,.,16,TGCAGTGTGTGCGGGGTAATCACCCCCTCCTACAATGAGCAGTTCTTC,CSVCGVITPSYNEQFF
TRBJ2-1,TRBV4-3,.,.,15,TGCGCCAGCAGCCTGGAGCGGAACTCCTACAATGAGCAGTTCTTC,CASSLERNSYNEQFF
TRBJ1-4,TRBV27,.,.,14,TGTGCCAGCGGCGAGTTGTGGGGAGGGGAAAAACTGTTTTTT,CASGELWGGEKLFF
TRBJ2-1,TRBV29-1,.,few,18,TGCAGCGTTGAAGGACCGACAGGGAAGGTAGCGGCATACAATGAGCAGTTCTTC,CSVEGPTGKVAAYNEQFF
TRBJ1-1,TRBV19,TRBD1,.,15,TGTGCCAGTAGTTGGGGACAGGGGGCGAACACTGAAGCTTTCTTT,CASSWGQGANTEAFF
TRBJ2-1,TRBV5-1,.,.,15,TGCGCCAGCAGCCCCGGACAGAGCTCCTACAATGAGCAGTTCTTC,CASSPGQSSYNEQFF
TRBJ1-2,TRBV28,.,few,14,TGTGCCAGCAGTTTACGGGCGGAAGTCTATGGCTACACCTTC,CASSLRAEVYGYTF
TRBJ1-2,TRBV10-3,.,few,13,TGTGCCATCAGTCAGGATTTTAACTATGGCTACACCTTC,CAISQDFNYGYTF
TRBJ1-1,TRBV6-5,.,.,14,TGTGCCAGCAGTTTAACTCTCCTAAACACTGAAGCTTTCTTT,CASSLTLLNTEAFF
TRBJ2-7,TRBV5-5,.,few,11,TGTGCCAGCGAGGAGGTGGGCGAGCAGTACTTC,CASEEVGEQYF
TRBJ2-7,TRBV5-1,TRBD2,few,17,TGCGCCAGCAGCGCCGGGACTAGCGGGAGAGTCGTCTACGAGCAGTACTTC,CASSAGTSGRVVYEQYF
TRBJ1-3,TRBV24-1,.,few,15,TGTGCCACCGGAAGACTAGGGACTGCTGGAAACACCATATATTTT,CATGRLGTAGNTIYF
TRBJ2-7,TRBV12-3/TRBV12-4,.,.,14,TGTGCCAGCAGTTTACTAGGGATAGACTACGAGCAGTACTTC,CASSLLGIDYEQYF
TRBJ1-1,TRBV20-1,.,few,11,TGCAGTGCGGGAGGGGGCACTGAAGCTTTCTTT,CSAGGGTEAFF
TRBJ1-5,TRBV4-3,.,few,15,TGCGCCAGCAGCCAAGAGGCGAGGGCAGGGCAGCCCCAGCATTTT,CASSQEARAGQPQHF
TRBJ1-6,TRBV15,TRBD1,.,16,TGTGCCACCAGCAGAGACAGGGGGCGATTTGGATCACCCCTCCACTTT,CATSRDRGRFGSPLHF
TRBJ2-1,TRBV19,TRBD1,few,16,TGTGCCAGTAGTATTTTGGGACAGGGAAAATTTGATGAGCAGTTCTTC,CASSILGQGKFDEQFF
TRBJ2-1,TRBV20-1,TRBD2,few,14,TGCAGTGCTAGCGGGAGCGGGGCCTACAATGAGCAGTTCTTC,CSASGSGAYNEQFF
TRBJ2-1,TRBV20-1,.,.,13,TGCAGTGCTACTCGCGGCTCCTACAATGAGCAGTTCTTC,CSATRGSYNEQFF
TRBJ2-5,TRBV2,.,.,12,TGTGCCAGCTGGGGACATCAAGAGACCCAGTACTTC,CASWGHQETQYF
TRBJ1-1,TRBV24-1,.,few,12,TGTGCCACCAGTGACGGAGGTCCTGAAGCTTTCTTT,CATSDGGPEAFF
TRBJ1-1,TRBV19,.,few,14,TGTGCCAGTAGCAAGGACACCCTGAACACTGAAGCTTTCTTT,CASSKDTLNTEAFF
TRBJ2-7,TRBV12-3/TRBV12-4,TRBD2,.,13,TGTGCCAGCAGTTTGAAGTGGGGGGGCGAGCAGTACTTC,CASSLKWGGEQYF
TRBJ1-1,TRBV7-6,.,few,13,TGTGCCAGCGTTGGGGGCCAGAACACTGAAGCTTTCTTT,CASVGGQNTEAFF
TRBJ2-2,TRBV6-2/TRBV6-3,.,few,17,TGTGCCAGCAGTTACTCGAGGGATTCCACGGGTACCGGGGAGCTGTTTTTT,CASSYSRDSTGTGELFF
TRBJ2-4,TRBV12-3/TRBV12-4,.,.,16,TGTGCCAGCAGCCCTAGAGTGAGAGTAGCCAAAAACATTCAGTACTTC,CASSPRVRVAKNIQYF
TRBJ2-1,TRBV12-3/TRBV12-4,TRBD2,.,22,TGTGCCAGCAGTTTAAAGGGGAGTCGACTAGCGGGAGGGCTTAGCTCCTACAATGAGCAGTTCTTC,CASSLKGSRLAGGLSSYNEQFF
TRBJ1-2,TRBV12-3/TRBV12-4,.,many,13,TGTGCCAGCAGTTTCGGACAACTCTATGGCTACACCTTC,CASSFGQLYGYTF
TRBJ1-4,TRBV27,TRBD1,.,16,TGTGCCAGCAGCCCGACAGGGTTCTCAACTAATGAAAAACTGTTTTTT,CASSPTGFSTNEKLFF